The 32 T cell receptor beta chains given below trace back to one sample, sequenced in a study of OX40 agonist ivuxolimab in advanced cancers. Here immunoSEQ multiplex PCR was the method, and the copy in TCRdb shows in-frame clones only, minus some. The sample has 45,000 to 65,000 clones, more than 75% seen once. Sequenced here: CD4+ or CD8+ T cells sorted from blood, sampled in a trial of the OX40 agonist ivuxolimab. These receptors originate from an adult with an advanced solid tumor such as melanoma, head and neck, liver or kidney cancer.

The J gene is TRBJ2-7, the V gene TRBV5-1; 10 nucleotides agree with TRBD2. Germline V CDR1 and CDR2: SGHRS, YFSETQ. J was trimmed by 0 bases and V by 0 bases; bases with no gene match: 6. This CDR3 region has 17 residues. CDR3: CASSLGASGGSSYEQYV. CDR3 DNA sequence: TGCGCCAGCAGCTTGGGGGCTAGCGGGGGAAGCTCCTACGAGCAGTACGTC.

This rearrangement joins TRBV7-6 to TRBJ2-7, with D perhaps TRBD1 (6 bases). V gave up 2 bases and J gave up 6 bases, with 11 bases separating them. This CDR3 has 13 residues. CDR1 is SGHVS, CDR2 FNYEAQ, per germline. The DNA for the CDR3 is TGTGCCAGCAGCTTAAAAACAGGGACCGAGCAGTACTTC. Amino acids: CASSLKTGTEQYF.

This chain uses TRBV4-2 with TRBJ2-7; 7 bases align to TRBD1. Trimming cost V 4 bases and J 3 bases; bases outside gene matches: 12. The CDR3 has 16 amino acids. Germline CDR1 reads LGHNA; CDR2 reads YNFKEQ. CDR3 DNA: TGTGCCAGCAGCCCTTGCCCGGACAGGTTGAACTACGAGCAGTACGTC. Protein sequence: CASSPCPDRLNYEQYV.

The rearrangement links TRBV4-2 to TRBJ1-2; TRBD1 is a possible D gene (5 bases). The CDR3 is 13 residues long. In germline, CDR1 is LGHNA, CDR2 YNFKEQ. Trimming left V 3 bases short and J 1 base short, with 6 bases between. CDR3 sequence reads: CASSQGDNYGYTF. CDR3 nucleotide sequence: TGTGCCAGCAGCCAGGGGGATAACTATGGCTACACCTTC.

Here the CDR3 reads CASRQGMNTEAFF. CDR3 coding DNA: TGTGCCAGCAGACAGGGGATGAACACTGAAGCTTTCTTT. The chain employs TRBV6-1 and TRBJ1-1; TRBD1 agrees at 7 bases. V gave up 6 bases and J gave up 0 bases; unmatched junction bases: 1. Per germline, CDR1 MNHNS and CDR2 SASEGT. This CDR3 has 13 residues.

The V gene is TRBV6-6, the J gene TRBJ2-7; no clear D gene. Per the germline V gene, CDR1 is MNHNY and CDR2 is SVGAGI (reference sequence). Trimming pared 6 bases from V and 2 bases from J, leaving 17 bases between. This CDR3 comprises 15 residues. CDR3 coding DNA: TGTGCCAGCAGGTCCGGTGGTCGGATAACCTACGAGCAGTACTTC. Amino acids: CASRSGGRITYEQYF.

The J gene is TRBJ2-1, the V gene TRBV5-1; D unclear. Trimming removed 4 bases from V and 6 bases from J, with 11 bases in between. Germline loops: CDR1 SGHRS, CDR2 YFSETQ. CDR3 length equals 13 residues. DNA for the CDR3: TGCGCCAGCAGCCCCGACTGGATCAATGAGCAGTTCTTC. Protein product: CASSPDWINEQFF.

The chain recombines TRBV4-3 with TRBJ2-2; maybe TRBD2 (6 bases). The CDR3 extends over 18 amino acids. V was trimmed by 6 bases and J by 3 bases, leaving 23 bases between them. Germline CDR1 reads LGHNA; CDR2 reads YSLEER. CDR3 in amino acids: CASRKSMHGGEYTGELFF. In nucleotides, the CDR3 is TGCGCCAGCAGGAAAAGTATGCATGGCGGGGAGTACACCGGGGAGCTGTTTTTT.

This chain joins TRBV7-2 and TRBJ1-5; 9 bases are shared with TRBD1. V gave up 3 bases and J gave up 7 bases; unmatched junction bases: 10. Germline CDR1 reads SGHTA; CDR2 reads FQGNSA. This CDR3 spans 16 amino acids. CDR3 nucleotides: TGTGCCAGCAGCTTTTCCGGGACAGGGCCCACCCAGCCCCAGCATTTT. Protein: CASSFSGTGPTQPQHF.

This chain links TRBV5-1 with TRBJ2-3, with 8 bases matching TRBD2. Germline values: CDR1 SGHRS, CDR2 YFSETQ. The CDR3 totals 18 residues. Losses at the gene ends were 0 bases for V and 0 bases for J; bases not matched to a gene: 9. CDR3 nucleotide sequence: TGCGCCAGCAGCTTGGACGGTAGCGGGACCGCTAGCACAGATACGCAGTATTTT. This translates into CASSLDGSGTASTDTQYF. Full variable domain (missing parts from reference TRBV5-1 and TRBJ2-3): KAGVTQTPRYLIKTRGQQVTLSCSPISGHRSVSWYQQTPGQGLQFLFEYFSETQRNKGNFPGRFSGRQFSNSRSEMNVSTLELGDSALYLCASSLDGSGTASTDTQYFGPGTRLTVL.

V is TRBV2 and J is TRBJ1-2; D gene uncertain. Germline V gene lookup returns CDR1 SNHLY and CDR2 FYNNEI. The CDR3 runs 14 residues. Deletions cut 0 bases from V and 4 bases from J, with 9 bases between. The CDR3 spells CASSEAGFGYGYTF. As DNA, the CDR3 is TGTGCCAGCAGTGAAGCAGGGTTCGGCTATGGCTACACCTTC.

The V and J genes are TRBV28 and TRBJ2-7; 11 positions agree with TRBD1. CDR1 MDHEN and CDR2 SYDVKM come from the germline V gene. The CDR3 is 16 amino acids. J gave up 0 bases and V 2 bases, and 3 bases lay outside the gene matches. CDR3 loop: CASSLGQGATSYEQYF. The CDR3 nucleotides read TGTGCCAGCAGTTTAGGACAGGGGGCTACCTCCTACGAGCAGTACTTC.

In its sample, this clone was seen once. The chain carries TRBV18 and TRBJ1-1, with D tentatively TRBD1 (6 bases). Germline V CDR1 and CDR2: KGHSH, LQKENI. V lost 1 base, J lost 2 bases, and 8 bases lay in between. The CDR3 sequence is 14 residues long. The CDR3 reads CASSPRTDNTEAFF. The CDR3, as DNA: TGTGCCAGCTCACCACGGACAGACAACACTGAAGCTTTCTTT.

V is TRBV5-1 and J is TRBJ2-3; 9 nucleotides match TRBD1. Per germline, CDR1 SGHRS and CDR2 YFSETQ. The J segment lost 0 bases and the V segment lost 0 bases, leaving 5 bases of the junction unmatched. The CDR3 consists of 17 residues. The CDR3 DNA is TGCGCCAGCAGCTTGGAGGGGACAGGGCCTAGCACAGATACGCAGTATTTT. Its translation: CASSLEGTGPSTDTQYF.

The chain combines TRBV18 with TRBJ1-2; 12 nucleotides line up with TRBD1. Per the germline V gene, CDR1 is KGHSH and CDR2 is LQKENI. The CDR3 sequence is 19 residues long. The junction had 16 bases not matched to a gene; V was cut back by 4 bases and J by 4 bases. CDR3 DNA: TGTGCCAGCTCACTATCGCCCGGGACAGGGGGCTCGTGGGGCTATGGCTACACCTTC. Its translation is CASSLSPGTGGSWGYGYTF.

The chain recombines TRBV6-5 with TRBJ2-2; D is unresolved. The CDR3 covers 12 residues. Trimming shortened V by 8 bases and J by 1 base, and 5 bases separated the two germline ends. The germline V gene encodes CDR1 MNHEY and CDR2 SVGAGI. The CDR3 bases are TGTGCCAGCGGGTGGAACACCGGGGAGCTGTTTTTT. It yields the protein CASGWNTGELFF.

The V call is TRBV4-2, the J call TRBJ1-1; D is unresolved. Trimming took off 1 base at V and 0 bases at J, with 15 bases between the two ends. There are 17 residues in the CDR3. Germline CDR1 LGHNA, CDR2 YNFKEQ. CDR3 region: CASSQVPAEYLNTEAFF. The CDR3, as DNA: TGTGCCAGCAGCCAAGTTCCGGCGGAATACCTGAACACTGAAGCTTTCTTT.

This clone was detected only once. The chain couples TRBV7-9 to TRBJ2-3; 8 bases agree with TRBD2. Germline-derived CDR1 and CDR2 are SEHNR and FQNEAQ (reference sequence). This CDR3 spans 17 amino acids. The V segment lost 3 bases and the J segment 1 base; nucleotides outside the gene matches: 9. The CDR3 DNA reads as TGTGCCAGCAGCTTCGGGGGGGGCCGCCAGGGCACAGATACGCAGTATTTT. Its protein is CASSFGGGRQGTDTQYF.

As concerns this clone: Other DNA variants within this sample encode the same CDR3. The rearrangement links TRBV5-1 to TRBJ2-3; 10 nucleotides match TRBD2. CDR3 size: 17 residues. Per germline, CDR1 SGHRS and CDR2 YFSETQ. The junction had 4 bases not matched to a gene; V was cut back by 0 bases and J by 0 bases. The CDR3 nucleotides read TGCGCCAGCAGCTTGGGACTAGCGGGTCCTAGCACAGATACGCAGTATTTT. It encodes CASSLGLAGPSTDTQYF.

V and J are TRBV6-5 and TRBJ2-7, with D perhaps being TRBD1 or TRBD2 (8 bases each). Per germline, CDR1 MNHEY and CDR2 SVGAGI. V lost 8 bases and J 5 bases, leaving 19 bases between the germline ends. The CDR3 is made up of 14 amino acids. In DNA, the CDR3 is TGTGCCAGCGCGGGGGGAGACAGGGGTCACGAGCAGTACGTC. Protein product: CASAGGDRGHEQYV.

The chain couples TRBV25-1 to TRBJ2-1, with 7 bases that match TRBD1. J gave up 0 bases and V 8 bases, and 7 bases lay outside the gene matches. The CDR3 has 15 residues. Germline V gene data show CDR1 as MGHDK and CDR2 as SYGVNS. The CDR3 coding sequence is TGTGCCAGCTCTTACGACAGGGTCTCCTACAATGAGCAGTTCTTC. This sequence encodes CASSYDRVSYNEQFF.

The chain combines TRBV6-5 with TRBJ2-5; 7 bases are shared with TRBD1. V was pared by 6 bases and J by 7 bases, with 11 bases of the junction left unmatched. This CDR3 has 14 amino acids. The germline CDR1 and CDR2 sequences are MNHEY and SVGAGI. The CDR3 reads CASSTGTAFGTQYF. The CDR3 coding sequence is TGTGCCAGCAGCACCGGGACAGCCTTTGGGACCCAGTACTTC.

A single count supports this clone. The V gene is TRBV5-8, the J gene TRBJ2-6, with D maybe TRBD1 (6 bases). Germline loops: CDR1 SGHTS, CDR2 YDEGEE. V lost 4 bases to trimming and J lost 1 base, with 9 bases between them. The CDR3 is 15 amino acids. The CDR3 region has the DNA TGTGCCAGCAGCAGGGGGTTATCTGGGGCCAACGTCCTGACTTTC. It yields the protein CASSRGLSGANVLTF.

J is TRBJ1-1 and V is TRBV6-5; D remains ambiguous. The CDR3 sequence is 13 residues long. Trimming left V 4 bases short and J 4 bases short, with 10 bases between. Per the germline V gene, CDR1 is MNHEY and CDR2 is SVGAGI. The CDR3 loop reads CASSLGRTTEAFF. The CDR3 coding sequence is TGTGCCAGCAGTTTAGGGAGAACCACTGAAGCTTTCTTT.

The rearrangement joins TRBV5-1 to TRBJ1-1; no firm D call. Trimming shortened V by 4 bases and J by 5 bases, and 12 bases separated the two germline ends. The CDR3 is made up of 13 amino acids. CDR1 SGHRS and CDR2 YFSETQ come from the germline V gene. CDR3 loop: CASSLYSTTEAFF. DNA for the CDR3: TGCGCCAGCAGCCTCTACAGTACTACTGAAGCTTTCTTT. The full variable domain, completed using reference TRBV5-1 and TRBJ1-1, is KAGVTQTPRYLIKTRGQQVTLSCSPISGHRSVSWYQQTPGQGLQFLFEYFSETQRNKGNFPGRFSGRQFSNSRSEMNVSTLELGDSALYLCASSLYSTTEAFFGQGTRLTVV.

The chain uses TRBV11-2 and TRBJ2-1, with TRBD1 matching over 9 bases. Losses at the gene ends were 3 bases for V and 2 bases for J; bases not matched to a gene: 5. CDR1 is SGHAT and CDR2 is FQNNGV in the germline V gene. The CDR3 loop spans 16 amino acids. CDR3 nucleotide sequence: TGTGCCAGCAGCTTGCTAGGACAGGGGCCCTACAATGAGCAGTTCTTC. It yields the protein CASSLLGQGPYNEQFF. The whole variable domain, remainder taken from reference TRBV11-2 and TRBJ2-1, is EAGVAQSPRYKIIEKRQSVAFWCNPISGHATLYWYQQILGQGPKLLIQFQNNGVVDDSQLPKDRFSAERLKGVDSTLKIQPAKLEDSAVYLCASSLLGQGPYNEQFFGPGTRLTVL.

J is TRBJ2-5 and V is TRBV7-9; D might be TRBD1 (6 bases). The germline V and J ends were trimmed by 5 bases and 1 base, with 14 bases remaining between them. The length of the CDR3 is 15 residues. The germline gives CDR1 SEHNR, CDR2 FQNEAQ (reference sequence). The CDR3 spells CASSPQGRTQETQYF. CDR3 coding DNA: TGTGCCAGCAGCCCGCAGGGGCGAACCCAAGAGACCCAGTACTTC.

This chain joins TRBV11-2 and TRBJ2-1; 10 bases line up with TRBD2. J lost 0 bases, V lost 5 bases, and 13 bases had no gene match. This CDR3 comprises 19 residues. Germline V gene sequence: CDR1 SGHAT, CDR2 FQNNGV. CDR3 in DNA: TGTGCCAGCAGCCCCCGGGAGCGGGGGGGTAGGAGCTCCTACAATGAGCAGTTCTTC. This translates into CASSPRERGGRSSYNEQFF.

Here the CDR3 reads CASSAARGLAYNEQFF. CDR3 nucleotides: TGCGCCAGCAGCGCGGCCCGCGGACTAGCCTACAATGAGCAGTTCTTC. This chain connects TRBV5-1 to TRBJ2-1; TRBD2 agrees at 7 bases. Germline assignment: CDR1 SGHRS and CDR2 YFSETQ. J was trimmed by 2 bases and V by 4 bases; bases with no gene match: 9. This CDR3 comprises 16 residues.

The rearrangement links TRBV6-6 to TRBJ2-7; a possible D gene is TRBD2 (6 bases). V lost 0 bases and J lost 7, with 13 bases in between. The germline V gene encodes CDR1 MNHNY and CDR2 SVGAGI (reference sequence). The CDR3 is 14 amino acids. The DNA for the CDR3 is TGTGCCAGCAGTTACTCGAGTCCTGGGGGGGAGCAGTACTTC. It is translated as CASSYSSPGGEQYF.

The rearrangement links TRBV6-5 to TRBJ2-7; TRBD2 aligns across 7 bases. Germline CDR1 and CDR2: MNHEY and SVGAGI. The CDR3 is made up of 14 amino acids. After removal of 5 bases from V and 2 bases from J, the junction contained 6 bases not matched to a gene. CDR3 sequence reads: CASSRLAGTYEQYF. The CDR3 DNA reads as TGTGCCAGCAGTAGACTAGCAGGTACCTACGAGCAGTACTTC.

This clone was recorded once. The chain links TRBV5-4 to TRBJ2-3; 9 nucleotides line up with TRBD1. The CDR3 runs 15 residues. In germline, CDR1 is SGHNT, CDR2 YYREEE (reference sequence). Trimming took 5 bases from V and 1 from J; bases not matched to a gene: 5. The CDR3 DNA sequence: TGTGCCAGCAGTCCGGGACAGGGCCGCACAGATACGCAGTATTTT. Its protein is CASSPGQGRTDTQYF. The full variable domain, completed using reference TRBV5-4 and TRBJ2-3, is ETGVTQSPTHLIKTRGQQVTLRCSSQSGHNTVSWYQQALGQGPQFIFQYYREEENGRGNFPPRFSGLQFPNYSSELNVNALELDDSALYLCASSPGQGRTDTQYFGPGTRLTVL.